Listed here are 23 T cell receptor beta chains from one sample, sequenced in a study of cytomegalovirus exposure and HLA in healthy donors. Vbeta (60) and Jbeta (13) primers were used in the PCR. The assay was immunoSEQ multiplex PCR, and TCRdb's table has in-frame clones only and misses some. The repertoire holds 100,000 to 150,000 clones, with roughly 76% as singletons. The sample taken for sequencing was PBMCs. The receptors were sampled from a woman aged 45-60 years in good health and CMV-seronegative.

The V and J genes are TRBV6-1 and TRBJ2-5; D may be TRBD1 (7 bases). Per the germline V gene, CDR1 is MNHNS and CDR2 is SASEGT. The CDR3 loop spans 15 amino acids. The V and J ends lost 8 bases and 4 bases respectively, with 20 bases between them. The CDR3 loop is CASLPFGQGGETQYF. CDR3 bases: TGTGCCAGCCTCCCCTTCGGGCAGGGGGGAGAGACCCAGTACTTC.

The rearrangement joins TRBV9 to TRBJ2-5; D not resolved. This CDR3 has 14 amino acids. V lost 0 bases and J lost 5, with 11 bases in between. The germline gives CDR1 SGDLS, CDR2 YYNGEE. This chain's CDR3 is CASSVGPQVETQYF. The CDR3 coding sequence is TGTGCCAGCAGCGTAGGACCTCAGGTCGAGACCCAGTACTTC.

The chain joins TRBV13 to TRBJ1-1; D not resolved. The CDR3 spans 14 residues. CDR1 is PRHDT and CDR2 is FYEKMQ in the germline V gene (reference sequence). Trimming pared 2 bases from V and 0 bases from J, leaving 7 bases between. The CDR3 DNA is TGTGCCAGCAGCTTAATAACGGTGAACACTGAAGCTTTCTTT. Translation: CASSLITVNTEAFF.

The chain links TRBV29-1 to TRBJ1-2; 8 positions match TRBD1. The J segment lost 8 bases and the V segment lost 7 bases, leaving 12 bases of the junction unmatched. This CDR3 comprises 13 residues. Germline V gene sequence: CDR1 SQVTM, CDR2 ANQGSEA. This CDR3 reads CSARRTGRGGYTF. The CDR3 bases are TGCAGCGCGAGACGGACAGGGCGGGGGGGCTACACCTTC.

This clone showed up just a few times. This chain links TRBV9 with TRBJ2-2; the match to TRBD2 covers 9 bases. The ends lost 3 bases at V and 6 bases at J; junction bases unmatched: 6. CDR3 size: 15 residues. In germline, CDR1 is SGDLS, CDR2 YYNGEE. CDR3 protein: CASSAGLASAGELFF. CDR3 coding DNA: TGTGCCAGCAGCGCCGGACTAGCGTCGGCCGGGGAGCTGTTTTTT.

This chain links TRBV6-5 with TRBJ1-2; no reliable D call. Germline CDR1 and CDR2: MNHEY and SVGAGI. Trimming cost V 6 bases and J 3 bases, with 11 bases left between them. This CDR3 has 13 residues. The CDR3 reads CASSPVRDYGYTF. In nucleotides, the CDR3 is TGTGCCAGCAGCCCTGTGAGAGACTATGGCTACACCTTC.

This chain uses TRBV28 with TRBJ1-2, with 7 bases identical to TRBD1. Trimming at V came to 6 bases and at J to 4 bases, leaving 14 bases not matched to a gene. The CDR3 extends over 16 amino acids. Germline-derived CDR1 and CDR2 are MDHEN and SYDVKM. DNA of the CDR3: TGTGCCAGCAGGCCGCCCAGGGGGGCTCTGAGCTATGGCTACACCTTC. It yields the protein CASRPPRGALSYGYTF.

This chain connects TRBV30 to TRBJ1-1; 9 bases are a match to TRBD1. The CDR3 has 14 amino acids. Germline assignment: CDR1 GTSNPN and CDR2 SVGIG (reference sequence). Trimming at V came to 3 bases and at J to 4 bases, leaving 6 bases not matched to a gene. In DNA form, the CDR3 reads TGTGCCTGGAGCCGAGGGACAGGGTTCACTGAAGCTTTCTTT. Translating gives CAWSRGTGFTEAFF. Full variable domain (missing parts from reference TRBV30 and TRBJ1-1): SQTIHQWPATLVQPVGSPLSLECTVEGTSNPNLYWYRQAAGRGLQLLFYSVGIGQISSEVPQNLSASRPQDRQFILSSKKLLLSDSGFYLCAWSRGTGFTEAFFGQGTRLTVV.

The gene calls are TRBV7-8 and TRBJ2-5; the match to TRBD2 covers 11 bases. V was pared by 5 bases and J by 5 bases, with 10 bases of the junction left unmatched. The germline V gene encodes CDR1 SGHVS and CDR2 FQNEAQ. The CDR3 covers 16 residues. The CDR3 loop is CASSALAGGPSETQYF. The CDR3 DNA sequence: TGTGCCAGCAGCGCCTTAGCGGGAGGGCCCTCGGAGACCCAGTACTTC. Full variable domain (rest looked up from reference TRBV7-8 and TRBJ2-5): GAGVSQSPRYKVAKRGQDVALRCDPISGHVSLFWYQQALGQGPEFLTYFQNEAQLDKSGLPSDRFFAERPEGSVSTLKIQRTQQEDSAVYLCASSALAGGPSETQYFGPGTRLLVL.

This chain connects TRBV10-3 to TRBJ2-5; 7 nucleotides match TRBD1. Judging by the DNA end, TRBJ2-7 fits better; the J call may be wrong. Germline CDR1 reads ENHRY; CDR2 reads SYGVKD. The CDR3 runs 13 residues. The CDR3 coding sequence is TGTGCCATCAGCCGGGACAGCTCCTACGAGCAGTACTTC. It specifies CAISRDSSYEQYF.

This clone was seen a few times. The CDR3 coding sequence is TGTGCCAGTAGTTTACAGGGGTCTAGCAATCAGCCCCAGCATTTT. Translation: CASSLQGSSNQPQHF. This chain uses TRBV19 with TRBJ1-5; 7 bases fit TRBD1. The CDR3 runs 15 residues. Germline V gene data show CDR1 as LNHDA and CDR2 as SQIVND (reference sequence). With 5 bases clipped from V and 0 bases from J, the junction kept 4 bases outside the gene matches.

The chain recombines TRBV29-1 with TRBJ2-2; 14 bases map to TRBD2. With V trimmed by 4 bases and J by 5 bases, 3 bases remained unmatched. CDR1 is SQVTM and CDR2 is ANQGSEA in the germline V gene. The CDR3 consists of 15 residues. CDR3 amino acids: CSVGGLAGVTGELFF. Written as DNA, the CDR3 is TGCAGCGTTGGGGGACTAGCGGGAGTTACCGGGGAGCTGTTTTTT.

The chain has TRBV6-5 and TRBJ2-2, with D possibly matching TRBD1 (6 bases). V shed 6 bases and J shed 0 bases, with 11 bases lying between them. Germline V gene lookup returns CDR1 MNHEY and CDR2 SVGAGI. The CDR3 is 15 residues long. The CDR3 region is CASSQGGSNTGELFF. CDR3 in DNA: TGTGCCAGCAGCCAAGGGGGTTCGAACACCGGGGAGCTGTTTTTT.

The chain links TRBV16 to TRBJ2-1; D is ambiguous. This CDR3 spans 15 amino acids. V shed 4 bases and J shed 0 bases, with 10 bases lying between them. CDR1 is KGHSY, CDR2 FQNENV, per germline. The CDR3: CASSPPLSSYNEQFF. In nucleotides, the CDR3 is TGTGCCAGCAGCCCTCCCTTGAGCTCCTACAATGAGCAGTTCTTC.

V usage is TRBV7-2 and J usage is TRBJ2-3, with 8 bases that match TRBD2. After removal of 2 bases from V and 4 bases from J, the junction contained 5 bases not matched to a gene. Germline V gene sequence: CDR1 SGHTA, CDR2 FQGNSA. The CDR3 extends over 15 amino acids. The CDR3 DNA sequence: TGTGCCAGCAGCTTAATCAGCGGGAGTTCAGATACGCAGTATTTT. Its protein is CASSLISGSSDTQYF.

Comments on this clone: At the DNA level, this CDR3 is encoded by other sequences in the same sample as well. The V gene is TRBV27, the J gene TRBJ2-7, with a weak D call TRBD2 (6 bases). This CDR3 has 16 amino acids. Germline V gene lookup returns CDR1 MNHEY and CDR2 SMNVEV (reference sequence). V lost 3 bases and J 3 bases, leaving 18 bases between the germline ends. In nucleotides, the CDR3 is TGTGCCAGCAGTTTCAGCGCCGGGACCGGGGGCTACGAGCAGTACTTC. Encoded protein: CASSFSAGTGGYEQYF.

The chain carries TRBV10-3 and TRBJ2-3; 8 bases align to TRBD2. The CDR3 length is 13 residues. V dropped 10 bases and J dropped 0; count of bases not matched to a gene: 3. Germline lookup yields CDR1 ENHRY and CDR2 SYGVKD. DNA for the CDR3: TGTGCCAGCGGACTAGCCAGCACAGATACGCAGTATTTT. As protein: CASGLASTDTQYF.

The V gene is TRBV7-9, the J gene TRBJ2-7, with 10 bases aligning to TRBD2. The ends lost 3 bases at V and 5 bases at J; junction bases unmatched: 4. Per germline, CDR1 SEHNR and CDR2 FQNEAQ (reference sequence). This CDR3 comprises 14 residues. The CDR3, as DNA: TGTGCCAGCAGCTTGCTAGCGGGGGCCCACGAGCAGTACTTC. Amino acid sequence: CASSLLAGAHEQYF. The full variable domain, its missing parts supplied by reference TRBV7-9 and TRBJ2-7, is DTGVSQNPRHKITKRGQNVTFRCDPISEHNRLYWYRQTLGQGPEFLTYFQNEAQLEKSRLLSDRFSAERPKGSFSTLEIQRTEQGDSAMYLCASSLLAGAHEQYFGPGTRLTVT.

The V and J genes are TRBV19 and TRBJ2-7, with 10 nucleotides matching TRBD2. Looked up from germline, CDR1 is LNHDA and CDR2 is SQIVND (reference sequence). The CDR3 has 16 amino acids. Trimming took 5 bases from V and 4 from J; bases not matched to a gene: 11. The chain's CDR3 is CASSLEREGPLYEQYF. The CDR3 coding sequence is TGTGCCAGTAGTTTGGAGCGGGAGGGCCCTCTTTACGAGCAGTACTTC.

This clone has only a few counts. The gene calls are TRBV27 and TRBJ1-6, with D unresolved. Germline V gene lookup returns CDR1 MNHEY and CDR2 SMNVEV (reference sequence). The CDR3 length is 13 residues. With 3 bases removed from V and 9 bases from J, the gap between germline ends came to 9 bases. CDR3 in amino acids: CASSLGSSSPLHF. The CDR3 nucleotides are TGTGCCAGCAGTTTGGGGAGTAGTTCACCCCTCCACTTT.

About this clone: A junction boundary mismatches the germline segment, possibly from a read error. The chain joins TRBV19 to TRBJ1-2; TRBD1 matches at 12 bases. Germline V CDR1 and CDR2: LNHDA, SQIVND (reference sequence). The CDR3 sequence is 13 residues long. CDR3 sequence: CASSPRDRGRSAF. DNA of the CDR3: TGTGCCAGTAGTCCCAGGGACAGGGGGCGCAGCGCCTTC.

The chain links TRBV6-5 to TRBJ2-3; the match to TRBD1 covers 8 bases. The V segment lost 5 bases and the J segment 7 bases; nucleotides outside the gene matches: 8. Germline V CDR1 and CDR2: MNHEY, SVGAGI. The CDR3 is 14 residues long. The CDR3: CASSRAGGTNTQYF. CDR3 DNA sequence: TGTGCCAGCAGTCGTGCAGGGGGCACGAATACGCAGTATTTT.

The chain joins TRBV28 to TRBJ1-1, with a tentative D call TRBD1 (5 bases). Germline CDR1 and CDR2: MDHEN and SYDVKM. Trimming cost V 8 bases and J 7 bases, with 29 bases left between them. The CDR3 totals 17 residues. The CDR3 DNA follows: TGTGCCAGCGGCTTGCCCACCGGACATGGGATGAAGAGTGAAGCTTTCTTT. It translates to CASGLPTGHGMKSEAFF.